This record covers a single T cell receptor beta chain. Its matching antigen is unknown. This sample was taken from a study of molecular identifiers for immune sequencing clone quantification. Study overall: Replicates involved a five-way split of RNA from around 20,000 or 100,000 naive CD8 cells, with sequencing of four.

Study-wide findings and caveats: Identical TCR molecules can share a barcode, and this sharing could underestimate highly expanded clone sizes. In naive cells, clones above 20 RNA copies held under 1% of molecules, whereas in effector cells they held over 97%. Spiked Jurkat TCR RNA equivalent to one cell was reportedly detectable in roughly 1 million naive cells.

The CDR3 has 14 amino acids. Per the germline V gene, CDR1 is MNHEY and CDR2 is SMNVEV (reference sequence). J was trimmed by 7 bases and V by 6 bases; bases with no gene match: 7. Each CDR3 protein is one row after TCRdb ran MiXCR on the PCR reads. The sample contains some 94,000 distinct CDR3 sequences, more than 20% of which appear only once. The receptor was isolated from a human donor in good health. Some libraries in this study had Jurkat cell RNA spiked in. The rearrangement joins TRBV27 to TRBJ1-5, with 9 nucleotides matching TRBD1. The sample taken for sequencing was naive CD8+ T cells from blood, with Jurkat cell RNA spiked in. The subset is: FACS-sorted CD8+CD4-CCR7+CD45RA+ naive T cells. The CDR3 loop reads CASSQGQGKQPQHF. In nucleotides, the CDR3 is TGTGCCAGCAGCCAGGGACAGGGAAAACAGCCCCAGCATTTT.